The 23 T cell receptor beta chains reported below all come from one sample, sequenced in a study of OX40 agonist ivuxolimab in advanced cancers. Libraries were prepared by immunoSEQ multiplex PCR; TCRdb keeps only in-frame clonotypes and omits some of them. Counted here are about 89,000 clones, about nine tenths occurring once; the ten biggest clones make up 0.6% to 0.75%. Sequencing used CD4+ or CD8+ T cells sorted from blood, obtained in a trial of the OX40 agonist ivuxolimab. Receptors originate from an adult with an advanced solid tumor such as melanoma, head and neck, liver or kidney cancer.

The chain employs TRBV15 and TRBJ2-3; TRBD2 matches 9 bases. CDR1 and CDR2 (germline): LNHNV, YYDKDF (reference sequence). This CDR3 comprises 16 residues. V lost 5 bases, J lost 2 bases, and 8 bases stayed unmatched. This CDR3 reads CATSAGLAGITDTQYF. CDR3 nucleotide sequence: TGTGCCACCAGCGCGGGGCTAGCGGGGATCACAGATACGCAGTATTTT.

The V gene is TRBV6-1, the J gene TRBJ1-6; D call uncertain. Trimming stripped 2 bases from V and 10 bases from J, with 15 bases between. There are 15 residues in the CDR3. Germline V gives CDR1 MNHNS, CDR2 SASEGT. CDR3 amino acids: CASSEFGNGGSPLHF. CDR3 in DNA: TGTGCCAGCAGTGAATTTGGGAACGGTGGCTCACCCCTCCACTTT.

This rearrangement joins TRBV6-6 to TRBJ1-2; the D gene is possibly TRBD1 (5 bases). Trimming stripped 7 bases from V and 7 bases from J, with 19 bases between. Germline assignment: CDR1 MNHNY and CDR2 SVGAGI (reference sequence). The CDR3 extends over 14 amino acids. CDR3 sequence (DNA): TGTGCCAGCACCCGTGACAGTATTTCATCTGGCTACACCTTC. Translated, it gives CASTRDSISSGYTF.

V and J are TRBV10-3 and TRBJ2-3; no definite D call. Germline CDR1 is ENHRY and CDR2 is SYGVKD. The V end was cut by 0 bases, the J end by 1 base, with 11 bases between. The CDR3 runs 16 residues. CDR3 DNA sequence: TGTGCCATCAGTGAGTCGATTGTGCGAGGCACAGATACGCAGTATTTT. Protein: CAISESIVRGTDTQYF.

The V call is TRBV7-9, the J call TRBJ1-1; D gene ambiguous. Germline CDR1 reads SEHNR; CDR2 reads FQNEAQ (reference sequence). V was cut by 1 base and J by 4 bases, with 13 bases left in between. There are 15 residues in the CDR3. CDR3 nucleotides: TGTGCCAGCAGCTTAGAGGAGGGTCGGGGCACTGAAGCTTTCTTT. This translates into CASSLEEGRGTEAFF.

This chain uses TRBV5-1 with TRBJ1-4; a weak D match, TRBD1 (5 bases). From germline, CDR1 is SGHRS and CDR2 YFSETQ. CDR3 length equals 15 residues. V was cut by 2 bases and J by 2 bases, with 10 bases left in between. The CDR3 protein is CASSFQGSTNEKLFF. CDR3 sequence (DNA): TGCGCCAGCAGCTTCCAGGGTTCTACTAATGAAAAACTGTTTTTT.

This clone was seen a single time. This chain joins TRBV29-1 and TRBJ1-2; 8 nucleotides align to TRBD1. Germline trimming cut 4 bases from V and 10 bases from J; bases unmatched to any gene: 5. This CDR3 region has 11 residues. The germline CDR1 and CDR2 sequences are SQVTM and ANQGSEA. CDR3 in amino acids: CSVGSTGDYTF. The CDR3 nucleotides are TGCAGCGTTGGGTCGACAGGGGACTACACCTTC.

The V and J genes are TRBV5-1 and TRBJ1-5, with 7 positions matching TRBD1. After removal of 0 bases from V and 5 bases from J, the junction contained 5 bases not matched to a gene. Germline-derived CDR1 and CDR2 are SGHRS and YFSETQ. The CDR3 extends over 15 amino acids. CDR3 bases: TGCGCCAGCAGCTTGGTAGGGCAGGGGGATCAGCCCCAGCATTTT. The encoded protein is CASSLVGQGDQPQHF.

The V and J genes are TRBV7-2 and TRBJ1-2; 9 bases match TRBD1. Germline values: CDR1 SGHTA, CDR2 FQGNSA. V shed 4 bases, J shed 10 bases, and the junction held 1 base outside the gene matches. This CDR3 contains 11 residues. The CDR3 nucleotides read TGTGCCAGCAGCTGGACAGGGGACTACACCTTC. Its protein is CASSWTGDYTF.

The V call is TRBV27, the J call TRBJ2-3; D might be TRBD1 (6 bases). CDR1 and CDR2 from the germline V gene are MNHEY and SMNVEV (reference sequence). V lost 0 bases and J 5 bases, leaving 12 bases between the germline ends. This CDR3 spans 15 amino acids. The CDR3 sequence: CASSLSVGGGDTQYF. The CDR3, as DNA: TGTGCCAGCAGTTTATCGGTTGGGGGCGGAGATACGCAGTATTTT.

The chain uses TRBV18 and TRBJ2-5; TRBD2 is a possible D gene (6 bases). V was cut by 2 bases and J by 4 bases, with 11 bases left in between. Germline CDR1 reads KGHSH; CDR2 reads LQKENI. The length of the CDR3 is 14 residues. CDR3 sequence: CASSPGGMRETQYF. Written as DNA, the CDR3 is TGTGCCAGCTCACCAGGGGGGATGAGAGAGACCCAGTACTTC.

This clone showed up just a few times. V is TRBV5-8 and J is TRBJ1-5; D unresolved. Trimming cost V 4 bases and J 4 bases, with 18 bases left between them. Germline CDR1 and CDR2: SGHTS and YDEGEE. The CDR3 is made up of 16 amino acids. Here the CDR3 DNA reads TGTGCCAGCAGCGACCGGGCCGCAACACCGAATCAGCCCCAGCATTTT. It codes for CASSDRAATPNQPQHF.

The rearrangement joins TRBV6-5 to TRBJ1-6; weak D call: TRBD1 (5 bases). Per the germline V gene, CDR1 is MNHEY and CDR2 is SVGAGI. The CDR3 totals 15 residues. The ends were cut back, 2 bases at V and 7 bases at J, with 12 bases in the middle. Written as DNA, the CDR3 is TGTGCCAGCAGTTACCAGGGAAAGGAGAATTCACCCCTCCACTTT. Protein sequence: CASSYQGKENSPLHF.

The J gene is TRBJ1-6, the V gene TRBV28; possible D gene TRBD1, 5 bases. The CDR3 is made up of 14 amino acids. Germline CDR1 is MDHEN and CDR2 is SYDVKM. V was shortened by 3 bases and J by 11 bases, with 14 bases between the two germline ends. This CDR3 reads CASSFQGAMPPLHF. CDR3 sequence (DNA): TGTGCCAGCAGTTTCCAGGGTGCGATGCCACCCCTCCACTTT.

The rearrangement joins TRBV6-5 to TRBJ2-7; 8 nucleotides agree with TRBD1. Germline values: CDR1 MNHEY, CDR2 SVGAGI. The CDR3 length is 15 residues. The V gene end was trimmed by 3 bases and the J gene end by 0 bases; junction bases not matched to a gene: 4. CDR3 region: CASSYSDRGSYEQYF. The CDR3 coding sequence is TGTGCCAGCAGTTATTCAGACAGGGGCTCCTACGAGCAGTACTTC.

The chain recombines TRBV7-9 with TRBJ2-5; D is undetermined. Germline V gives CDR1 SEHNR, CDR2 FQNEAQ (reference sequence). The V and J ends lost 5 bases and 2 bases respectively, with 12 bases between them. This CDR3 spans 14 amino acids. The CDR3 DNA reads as TGTGCCAGCAGCCCCTGGCGGAATCAAGAGACCCAGTACTTC. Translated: CASSPWRNQETQYF. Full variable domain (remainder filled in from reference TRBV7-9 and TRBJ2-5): DTGVSQNPRHKITKRGQNVTFRCDPISEHNRLYWYRQTLGQGPEFLTYFQNEAQLEKSRLLSDRFSAERPKGSFSTLEIQRTEQGDSAMYLCASSPWRNQETQYFGPGTRLLVL.

CDR3: CASTLPSGTGNSGANVLTF. The CDR3 DNA reads as TGTGCCAGTACTCTACCCTCCGGGACAGGCAACTCTGGGGCCAACGTCCTGACTTTC. The chain has TRBV19 and TRBJ2-6, with 8 nucleotides matching TRBD1. Trimming removed 7 bases from V and 0 bases from J; junction bases left unmatched: 14. Germline CDR1 is LNHDA and CDR2 is SQIVND (reference sequence). The CDR3 runs to 19 residues. The complete variable domain, with remaining parts taken from reference TRBV19 and TRBJ2-6, reads DGGITQSPKYLFRKEGQNVTLSCEQNLNHDAMYWYRQDPGQGLRLIYYSQIVNDFQKGDIAEGYSVSREKKESFPLTVTSAQKNPTAFYLCASTLPSGTGNSGANVLTFGAGSRLTVL.

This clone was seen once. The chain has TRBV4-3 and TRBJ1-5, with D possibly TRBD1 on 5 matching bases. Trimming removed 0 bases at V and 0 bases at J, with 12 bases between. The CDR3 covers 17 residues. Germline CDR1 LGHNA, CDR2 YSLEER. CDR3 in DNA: TGCGCCAGCAGCCAAGACGGGGCAGGGTTTAGCAATCAGCCCCAGCATTTT. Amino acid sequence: CASSQDGAGFSNQPQHF.

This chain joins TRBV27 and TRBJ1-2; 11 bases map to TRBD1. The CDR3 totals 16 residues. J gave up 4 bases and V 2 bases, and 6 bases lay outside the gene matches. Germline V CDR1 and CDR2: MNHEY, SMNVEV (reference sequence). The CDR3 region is CASSLNPGQGVYGYTF. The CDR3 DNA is TGTGCCAGCAGTTTAAACCCGGGACAGGGGGTCTATGGCTACACCTTC.

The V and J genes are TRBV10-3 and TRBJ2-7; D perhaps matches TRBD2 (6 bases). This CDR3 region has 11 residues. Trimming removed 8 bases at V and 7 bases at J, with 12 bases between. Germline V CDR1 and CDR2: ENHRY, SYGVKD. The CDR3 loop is CAILVGGEQYF. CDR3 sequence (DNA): TGTGCCATCCTGGTGGGGGGTGAGCAGTACTTC.

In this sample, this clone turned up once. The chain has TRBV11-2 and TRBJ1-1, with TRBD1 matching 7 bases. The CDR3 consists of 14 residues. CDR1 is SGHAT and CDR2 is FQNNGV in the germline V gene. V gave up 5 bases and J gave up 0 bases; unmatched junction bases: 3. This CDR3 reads CASSKDRVNTEAFF. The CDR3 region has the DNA TGTGCCAGCAGCAAAGACAGGGTGAACACTGAAGCTTTCTTT.

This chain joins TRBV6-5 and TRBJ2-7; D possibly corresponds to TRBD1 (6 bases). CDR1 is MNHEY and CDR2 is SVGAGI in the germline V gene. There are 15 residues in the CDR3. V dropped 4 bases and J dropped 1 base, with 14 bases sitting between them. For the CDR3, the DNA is TGTGCCAGCAGTTCCCCTTCCGGGACATCCTACGAGCAGTACTTC. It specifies CASSSPSGTSYEQYF.

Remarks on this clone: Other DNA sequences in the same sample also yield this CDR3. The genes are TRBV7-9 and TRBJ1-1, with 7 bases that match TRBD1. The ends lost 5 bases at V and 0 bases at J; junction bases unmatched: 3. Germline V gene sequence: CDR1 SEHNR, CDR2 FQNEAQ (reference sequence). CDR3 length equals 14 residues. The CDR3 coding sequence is TGTGCCAGCAGCCCTGACAGGGTGAACACTGAAGCTTTCTTT. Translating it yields CASSPDRVNTEAFF.